This T cell receptor beta chain was sequenced in a study of regulatory and conventional T cells in RAG deficiency. Study conclusions and caveats: Shannon entropy was markedly lower and Simpson indices higher in RAG-deficient patients than control T-cell subsets. Omenn patients showed >90% Treg-Tconv overlap and shorter CDR3 lengths. Other subsets showed 9 to 10-fold reductions, but Treg unique TCR beta sequences fell approximately 100-fold in these patients.

Profiling relied on immunoSEQ multiplex PCR, and the TCRdb table lists in-frame clones only, not all of them. The profile shows 30,000 to 40,000 clones, 70% to 80% of them singletons. Conventional CD4+ T cells were sorted from blood as CD25-low CD127-high cells. Concerning this clone itself: The antigen is undetermined.

The same data also contributed to another study, on regulatory T cells. That study reports: The primer mix had 52 TRBV and 13 TRBJ primers. Skewed V and J usage and few unique V-J pairs marked patient repertoires, most in Tregs.

Sequences were obtained from CD4+ effector T cells sorted from blood. The sequence derives from a human donor in good health.

Here the CDR3 DNA reads TGTGCCAGCAGCATCACTAGCGGGGCAAACAATGAGCAGTTCTTC. It translates to CASSITSGANNEQFF. The genes are TRBV11-3 and TRBJ2-1, with 10 nucleotides matching TRBD2. CDR3 length: 15 residues. Per germline, CDR1 SGHNT and CDR2 YENEEA. V dropped 5 bases and J dropped 5; count of bases not matched to a gene: 6.